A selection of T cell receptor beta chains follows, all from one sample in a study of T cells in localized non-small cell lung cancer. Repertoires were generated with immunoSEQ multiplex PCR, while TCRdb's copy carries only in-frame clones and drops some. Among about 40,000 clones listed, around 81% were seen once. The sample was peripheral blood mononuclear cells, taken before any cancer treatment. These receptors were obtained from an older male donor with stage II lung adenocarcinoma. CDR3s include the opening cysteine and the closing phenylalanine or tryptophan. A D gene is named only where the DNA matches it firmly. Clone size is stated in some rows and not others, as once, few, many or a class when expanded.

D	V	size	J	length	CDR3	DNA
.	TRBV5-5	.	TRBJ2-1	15	CASSFEGTTYNEQFF	TGTGCCAGCAGCTTCGAGGGGACGACCTACAATGAGCAGTTCTTC
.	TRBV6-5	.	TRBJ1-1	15	CASSSREGVNTEAFF	TGTGCCAGCAGTTCACGAGAAGGGGTGAACACTGAAGCTTTCTTT
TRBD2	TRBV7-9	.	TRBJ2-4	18	CASSLTSGLWGAKNIQYF	TGTGCCAGCAGCCTGACTAGCGGGCTATGGGGAGCCAAAAACATTCAGTACTTC
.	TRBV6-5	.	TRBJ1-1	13	CASSLGENTEAFF	TGTGCCAGCAGTTTAGGGGAGAACACTGAAGCTTTCTTT
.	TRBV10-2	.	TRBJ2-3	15	CASSEALYSTDTQYF	TGCGCCAGCAGTGAGGCCCTCTACAGCACAGATACGCAGTATTTT
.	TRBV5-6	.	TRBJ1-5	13	CASSLGVNQPQHF	TGTGCCAGCAGCTTAGGGGTAAATCAGCCCCAGCATTTT
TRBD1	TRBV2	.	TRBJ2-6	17	CASRSGQGNSGANVLTF	TGTGCCAGCAGATCGGGACAGGGAAACTCTGGGGCCAACGTCCTGACTTTC
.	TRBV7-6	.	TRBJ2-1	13	CASSLVTGTEQFF	TGTGCCAGCAGCTTAGTGACGGGTACTGAGCAGTTCTTC
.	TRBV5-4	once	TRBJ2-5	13	CASSVQGRWTQYF	TGTGCCAGCAGCGTCCAGGGTCGCTGGACCCAGTACTTC
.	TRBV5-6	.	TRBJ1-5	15	CASSLTAGSNQPQHF	TGTGCCAGCAGCTTGACAGCGGGCTCCAATCAGCCCCAGCATTTT
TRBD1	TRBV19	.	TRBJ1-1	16	CASSNTRRGLNTEAFF	TGTGCCAGTAGTAACACTCGGAGGGGGCTGAACACTGAAGCTTTCTTT
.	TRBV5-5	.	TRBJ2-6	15	CASSLADSGANVLTF	TGTGCCAGCAGCTTGGCTGATTCTGGGGCCAACGTCCTGACTTTC
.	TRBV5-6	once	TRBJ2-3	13	CASRTLGTDTQYF	TGTGCCAGCAGGACTCTGGGGACAGATACGCAGTATTTT
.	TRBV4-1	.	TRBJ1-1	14	CASRGILKNTEAFF	TGCGCCAGCAGGGGGATCCTGAAGAACACTGAAGCTTTCTTT
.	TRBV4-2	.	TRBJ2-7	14	CASSQGDSRYEQYF	TGTGCCAGCAGCCAGGGGGACTCAAGGTACGAGCAGTACTTC
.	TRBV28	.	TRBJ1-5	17	CASSFILEGFSNQPQHF	TGTGCCAGCAGTTTCATCCTAGAGGGATTTAGCAATCAGCCCCAGCATTTT
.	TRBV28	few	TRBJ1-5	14	CASTPGWSNQPQHF	TGTGCCAGCACCCCTGGATGGAGCAATCAGCCCCAGCATTTT
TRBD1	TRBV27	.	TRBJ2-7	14	CASSLNRGVYEQYF	TGTGCCAGCAGTTTAAACAGGGGGGTCTACGAGCAGTACTTC
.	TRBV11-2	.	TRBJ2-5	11	CASSLGETQYF	TGTGCCAGCAGCTTAGGAGAGACCCAGTACTTC
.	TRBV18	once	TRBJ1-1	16	CASSPTLTGKNTEAFF	TGTGCCAGCTCACCTACTCTGACAGGAAAGAACACTGAAGCTTTCTTT
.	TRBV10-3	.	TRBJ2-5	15	CAISEGDRGRETQYF	TGTGCCATCAGTGAAGGCGACAGAGGGAGAGAGACCCAGTACTTC
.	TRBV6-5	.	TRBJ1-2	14	CASSYSSGGDGYTF	TGTGCCAGCAGTTACTCCTCGGGGGGCGATGGCTACACCTTC
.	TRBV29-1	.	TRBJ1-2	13	CSVTGDLNYGYTF	TGCAGCGTTACAGGCGATCTTAACTATGGCTACACCTTC
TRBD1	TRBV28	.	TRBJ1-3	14	CASKGQGGSYTIYF	TGTGCCAGCAAAGGACAGGGAGGTTCTTACACCATATATTTT
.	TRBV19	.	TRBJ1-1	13	CASSIDFRTEAFF	TGTGCCAGTAGTATAGATTTCCGGACTGAAGCTTTCTTT
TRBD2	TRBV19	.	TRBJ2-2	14	CATIGLAYTGELFF	TGTGCCACCATCGGACTAGCCTACACCGGGGAGCTGTTTTTT
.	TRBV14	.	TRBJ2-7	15	CASSRWTVEPYEQYF	TGTGCCAGCAGCCGCTGGACAGTGGAACCCTACGAGCAGTACTTC
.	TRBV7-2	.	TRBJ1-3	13	CASSFRGGNTIYF	TGTGCCAGCAGCTTCCGGGGGGGAAACACCATATATTTT
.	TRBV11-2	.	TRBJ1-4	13	CASSLTGGEKLFF	TGTGCCAGCAGCTTAACTGGGGGTGAAAAACTGTTTTTT
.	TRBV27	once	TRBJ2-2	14	CASSDRSYTGELFF	TGTGCCAGCAGTGACAGGAGCTACACCGGGGAGCTGTTTTTT
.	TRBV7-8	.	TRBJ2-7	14	CASSQDGTLYEQYF	TGTGCCAGCAGCCAAGACGGGACTCTTTACGAGCAGTACTTC
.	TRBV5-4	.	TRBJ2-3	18	CASSLGLGTSGGLDTQYF	TGTGCCAGCAGCTTGGGACTAGGTACTTCCGGGGGCTTAGATACGCAGTATTTT
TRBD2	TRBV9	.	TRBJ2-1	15	CASSVETSGSNEQFF	TGTGCCAGCAGCGTAGAAACTAGCGGGAGCAATGAGCAGTTCTTC
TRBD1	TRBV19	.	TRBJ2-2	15	CASTMTGMGTGELFF	TGTGCCAGTACCATGACAGGGATGGGGACCGGGGAGCTGTTTTTT
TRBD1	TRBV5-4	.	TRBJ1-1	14	CASSVQQGAIQAFF	TGTGCCAGCAGCGTCCAACAGGGGGCAATTCAAGCTTTCTTT
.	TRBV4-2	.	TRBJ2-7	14	CASAGGREGAQQYF	TGTGCCAGCGCGGGCGGACGGGAAGGTGCCCAGCAGTACTTC
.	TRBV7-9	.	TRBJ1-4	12	CASTLTAEKLFF	TGTGCCAGCACCTTGACGGCGGAAAAACTGTTTTTT
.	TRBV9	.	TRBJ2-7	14	CASSPKQGSDEQYF	TGTGCCAGCAGCCCCAAACAGGGTTCCGACGAGCAGTACTTC
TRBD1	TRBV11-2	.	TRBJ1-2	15	CASSSTSEQGYGYTF	TGTGCCAGCAGCTCTACCTCAGAACAGGGGTACGGCTACACCTTC
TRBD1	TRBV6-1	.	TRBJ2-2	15	CASSVGTGNTGELFF	TGTGCCAGCAGTGTCGGGACAGGGAACACCGGGGAGCTGTTTTTT
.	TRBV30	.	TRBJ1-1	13	CASTSGPNTEAFF	TGTGCCTCCACGTCGGGGCCGAACACTGAAGCTTTCTTT
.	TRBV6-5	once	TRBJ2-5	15	CASSRTGYDQETQYF	TGTGCCAGCAGCCGTACAGGGTACGACCAAGAGACCCAGTACTTC
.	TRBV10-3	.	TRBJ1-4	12	CAISDPGVELFF	TGTGCCATCAGTGACCCCGGGGTGGAACTGTTTTTT
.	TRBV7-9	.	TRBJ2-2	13	CASSLVETGELFF	TGTGCCAGCAGCTTAGTGGAGACCGGGGAGCTGTTTTTT
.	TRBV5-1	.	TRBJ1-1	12	CASSLSQGEAFF	TGCGCCAGCAGCTTGTCCCAGGGTGAAGCTTTCTTT
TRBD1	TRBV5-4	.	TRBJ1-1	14	CASSSRTGGTEAFF	TGTGCCAGCAGCTCCCGGACAGGGGGAACTGAAGCTTTCTTT